The 19 T cell receptor beta chains in this list originate from one sample, sequenced in a study of blood T cell repertoires in COVID-19. Some clones are missing from TCRdb's copy, which holds only in-frame ones; the method was immunoSEQ multiplex PCR. The top ten clones hold about 3% of a sample with 120,000 to 150,000 clones, around four fifths of them seen once. The sequenced material came from peripheral blood. These receptors originate from a woman between 40 and 50 years old with active or convalescent COVID-19.

The chain combines TRBV5-1 with TRBJ1-2; 7 bases match TRBD1. The CDR3 consists of 14 residues. The V segment lost 0 bases and the J segment 8 bases; nucleotides outside the gene matches: 7. Germline V gene sequence: CDR1 SGHRS, CDR2 YFSETQ. Here the CDR3 reads CASSLASQGGGYTF. CDR3 DNA: TGCGCCAGCAGCTTGGCCAGCCAGGGGGGAGGCTACACCTTC.

This chain links TRBV28 with TRBJ1-6, with D maybe TRBD1 (5 bases). Germline assignment: CDR1 MDHEN and CDR2 SYDVKM. V lost 5 bases and J 10 bases, leaving 18 bases between the germline ends. The CDR3 loop spans 15 amino acids. The CDR3 spells CASSPAAGGKSPLHF. The CDR3 DNA sequence: TGTGCCAGCAGTCCCGCGGCGGGGGGAAAATCACCCCTCCACTTT.

The chain employs TRBV2 and TRBJ1-1, with D unclear. This CDR3 spans 14 amino acids. V dropped 3 bases and J dropped 1 base, with 9 bases sitting between them. In germline, CDR1 is SNHLY, CDR2 FYNNEI. The CDR3 protein is CASSEEGGNTEAFF. CDR3 in DNA: TGTGCCAGCAGTGAGGAGGGCGGGAACACTGAAGCTTTCTTT. The full variable domain, rest sourced from reference TRBV2 and TRBJ1-1, is EPEVTQTPSHQVTQMGQEVILRCVPISNHLYFYWYRQILGQKVEFLVSFYNNEISEKSEIFDDQFSVERPDGSNFTLKIRSTKLEDSAMYFCASSEEGGNTEAFFGQGTRLTVV.

In this sample, this clone turned up a few times. The CDR3 DNA sequence: TGCAGTGCTAGTACTAGCGGGAGGACCCAACTCAATGAGCAGTTCTTC. Protein: CSASTSGRTQLNEQFF. V is TRBV20-1 and J is TRBJ2-1; 12 bases line up with TRBD2. Germline lookup yields CDR1 DFQATT and CDR2 SNEGSKA (reference sequence). The CDR3 has 16 residues. J was trimmed by 6 bases and V by 3 bases; bases with no gene match: 9.

This clone is a singleton in its sample. This sequence joins TRBV7-9 and TRBJ1-1; no reliable D call. V was clipped by 1 base and J by 1 base, with 13 bases between them. Germline V gene lookup returns CDR1 SEHNR and CDR2 FQNEAQ (reference sequence). There are 16 residues in the CDR3. The DNA of the CDR3 is TGTGCCAGCAGCTTAGTCCTCATGAAACAGAACACTGAAGCTTTCTTT. This translates into CASSLVLMKQNTEAFF.

V is TRBV28 and J is TRBJ1-2, with 11 bases lining up with TRBD1. Trimming took 6 bases from V and 4 from J; bases not matched to a gene: 7. The germline V gene has CDR1 MDHEN and CDR2 SYDVKM. The CDR3 loop spans 15 amino acids. CDR3 bases: TGTGCCAGCAGCCCGGACAGGGGGCGCGGCTATGGCTACACCTTC. Translated: CASSPDRGRGYGYTF.

V is TRBV6-5 and J is TRBJ1-2, with D perhaps TRBD1 (5 bases). From germline, CDR1 is MNHEY and CDR2 SVGAGI. This CDR3 region has 13 residues. Deletions cut 4 bases from V and 6 bases from J, with 12 bases between. The CDR3 DNA reads TGTGCCAGCAGTTTTCAGGGAATACATGGCTACACCTTC. It encodes CASSFQGIHGYTF.

The chain links TRBV5-5 to TRBJ2-7, with 9 positions matching TRBD1. This CDR3 spans 15 amino acids. V was clipped by 0 bases and J by 5 bases; unmatched bases: 6. CDR1 SGHKS and CDR2 YYEKEE come from the germline V gene (reference sequence). The CDR3 region has the DNA TGTGCCAGCAGCTTGGCCGGGACAGGGAGGAACGAGCAGTACTTC. Protein: CASSLAGTGRNEQYF. Variable domain in full (rest from reference TRBV5-5 and TRBJ2-7): DAGVTQSPTHLIKTRGQQVTLRCSPISGHKSVSWYQQVLGQGPQFIFQYYEKEERGRGNFPDRFSARQFPNYSSELNVNALLLGDSALYLCASSLAGTGRNEQYFGPGTRLTVT.

V gene TRBV28 combines with J gene TRBJ1-1; D might be TRBD1 (6 bases). Germline values: CDR1 MDHEN, CDR2 SYDVKM. V gave up 7 bases and J gave up 1 base, with 16 bases separating them. There are 15 residues in the CDR3. CDR3 sequence reads: CASNPGGRRNTEAFF. For the CDR3, the DNA is TGTGCCAGCAACCCGGGGGGGCGCCGGAACACTGAAGCTTTCTTT.

The chain has TRBV5-6 and TRBJ1-2; 8 bases agree with TRBD1. The J segment lost 3 bases and the V segment lost 5 bases, leaving 12 bases of the junction unmatched. The CDR3 totals 16 residues. CDR1 is SGHDT, CDR2 YYEEEE, per germline. The CDR3 spells CASRLTSRGPYYGYTF. The DNA for the CDR3 is TGTGCCAGCAGGCTGACAAGCAGGGGGCCCTACTATGGCTACACCTTC.

The chain carries TRBV7-2 and TRBJ2-3; D gene ambiguous. The CDR3 runs to 14 residues. From germline, CDR1 is SGHTA and CDR2 FQGNSA. Trimming stripped 2 bases from V and 0 bases from J, with 6 bases between. The CDR3 DNA sequence: TGTGCCAGCAGCTTATGGCATAGCACAGATACGCAGTATTTT. Its translation: CASSLWHSTDTQYF.

The rearrangement joins TRBV11-2 to TRBJ2-5; 7 nucleotides line up with TRBD1. J lost 1 base, V lost 5 bases, and 4 bases had no gene match. In germline, CDR1 is SGHAT, CDR2 FQNNGV. The length of the CDR3 is 14 residues. CDR3 in DNA: TGTGCCAGCAGCGAGAGACAGGGCCAAGAGACCCAGTACTTC. This gives the protein CASSERQGQETQYF.

This clone appeared a single time. The genes are TRBV6-1 and TRBJ1-1; perhaps TRBD1 as D (6 bases). CDR1 and CDR2 from the germline V gene are MNHNS and SASEGT. This CDR3 contains 16 residues. Between the trimmed V and J ends, which lost 2 bases and 0 bases, there was a span of 13 bases. The CDR3 is CASSELWTALNTEAFF. The CDR3 DNA reads as TGTGCCAGCAGTGAACTATGGACAGCCCTGAACACTGAAGCTTTCTTT.

The table lists this clone with a count of one. The V and J genes are TRBV29-1 and TRBJ1-5; 7 positions agree with TRBD1. The germline V gene has CDR1 SQVTM and CDR2 ANQGSEA. This CDR3 comprises 13 residues. With V trimmed by 2 bases and J by 6 bases, 4 bases remained unmatched. CDR3 residues: CSVEKGAGQPQHF. CDR3 sequence (DNA): TGCAGCGTTGAAAAGGGGGCTGGTCAGCCCCAGCATTTT.

V gene TRBV2 combines with J gene TRBJ2-7, with D possibly matching TRBD1 (6 bases). Germline V lookup: CDR1 SNHLY, CDR2 FYNNEI. The V end was cut by 6 bases, the J end by 2 bases, with 8 bases between. This CDR3 spans 12 amino acids. DNA for the CDR3: TGTGCCAGCAGCAACAGGGCCTACGAGCAGTACTTC. It specifies CASSNRAYEQYF.

The chain joins TRBV24-1 to TRBJ2-4, with 9 positions matching TRBD1. In germline, CDR1 is KGHDR, CDR2 SFDVKD. V shed 9 bases and J 1 base; nucleotides not matched to a gene: 12. The CDR3 sequence is 17 residues long. In DNA, the CDR3 is TGTGCCACCTTTCCCCCGGGACAGGGAAGGGCCAAAAACATTCAGTACTTC. Protein: CATFPPGQGRAKNIQYF.

Remarks on this clone: At one end, the junction sequence differs from germline, possibly due to a read error. The gene calls are TRBV28 and TRBJ1-4; D not resolved. CDR1 MDHEN and CDR2 SYDVKM come from the germline V gene. CDR3 length: 12 amino acids. Here the CDR3 DNA reads TGTGCCAGCAGTTTAACTTATGAAAAACTGTTTTTT. As protein: CASSLTYEKLFF.

The V and J genes are TRBV5-1 and TRBJ1-6; D might be TRBD1 (5 bases). Trimming shortened V by 3 bases and J by 7 bases, and 14 bases separated the two germline ends. CDR1 SGHRS and CDR2 YFSETQ come from the germline V gene. This CDR3 has 15 amino acids. The CDR3 loop reads CASSSYQGPNSPLHF. Written as DNA, the CDR3 is TGCGCCAGCAGCTCCTACCAGGGCCCCAATTCACCCCTCCACTTT.

The chain has TRBV2 and TRBJ1-5; D might be TRBD1 (5 bases). V lost 5 bases to trimming and J lost 2 bases, with 19 bases between them. This CDR3 contains 17 residues. In germline, CDR1 is SNHLY, CDR2 FYNNEI. CDR3 nucleotides: TGTGCCAGCAGTCACAGCCAGGGTGCGATTGGCAATCAGCCCCAGCATTTT. It codes for CASSHSQGAIGNQPQHF.